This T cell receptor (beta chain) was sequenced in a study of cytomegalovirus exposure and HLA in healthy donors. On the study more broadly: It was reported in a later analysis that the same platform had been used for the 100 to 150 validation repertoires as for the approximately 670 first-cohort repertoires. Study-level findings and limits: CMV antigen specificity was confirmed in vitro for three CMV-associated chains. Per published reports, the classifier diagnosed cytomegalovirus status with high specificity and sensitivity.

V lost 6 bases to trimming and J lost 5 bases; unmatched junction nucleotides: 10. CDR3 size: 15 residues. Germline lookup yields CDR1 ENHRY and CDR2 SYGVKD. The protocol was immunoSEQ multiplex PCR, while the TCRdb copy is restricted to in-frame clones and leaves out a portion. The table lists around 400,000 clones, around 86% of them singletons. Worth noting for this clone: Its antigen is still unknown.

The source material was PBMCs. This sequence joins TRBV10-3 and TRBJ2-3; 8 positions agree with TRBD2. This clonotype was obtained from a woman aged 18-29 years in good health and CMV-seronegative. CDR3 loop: CAIRHNSGGGDTQYF. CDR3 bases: TGTGCCATCAGACATAACAGCGGGGGTGGAGATACGCAGTATTTT.